This TCR beta chain was identified during a study of CD8+CD57+ T cells in acquired aplastic anemia. Study-wide findings and caveats: The number of CD8+ CDR3 sequences shared by patients and controls was around 30. Patients showed no significant difference from controls in CD8+ Simpson's diversity.

CDR3 and TCR beta VDJ profiling relied on genomic DNA as the template. One entry per CDR3 protein results from TCRdb running MiXCR on the reads. Here the sample spans roughly 170,000 distinct CDR3 sequences, around 50% being singletons. Germline-derived CDR1 and CDR2 are LNHNV and YYDKDF (reference sequence). J lost 5 bases, V lost 2 bases, and 4 bases had no gene match. This CDR3 contains 14 residues. With respect to this clonotype: Its antigen is unidentified.

Only patients with CD8+CD57+ cell expansion on flow cytometry were chosen for sequencing. Patient blood was sampled before any therapy had been received. Sequencing input: sorted CD4+, CD8+, or CD8+CD57+ T cells (not recorded which) from PBMCs. The receptor's source is a human donor with aplastic anemia. The gene calls are TRBV15 and TRBJ2-5; TRBD2 aligns across 8 bases. The CDR3 bases are TGTGCCACCAGCAGATCCGGGGGGGAGGAGACCCAGTACTTC. Amino acids: CATSRSGGEETQYF.